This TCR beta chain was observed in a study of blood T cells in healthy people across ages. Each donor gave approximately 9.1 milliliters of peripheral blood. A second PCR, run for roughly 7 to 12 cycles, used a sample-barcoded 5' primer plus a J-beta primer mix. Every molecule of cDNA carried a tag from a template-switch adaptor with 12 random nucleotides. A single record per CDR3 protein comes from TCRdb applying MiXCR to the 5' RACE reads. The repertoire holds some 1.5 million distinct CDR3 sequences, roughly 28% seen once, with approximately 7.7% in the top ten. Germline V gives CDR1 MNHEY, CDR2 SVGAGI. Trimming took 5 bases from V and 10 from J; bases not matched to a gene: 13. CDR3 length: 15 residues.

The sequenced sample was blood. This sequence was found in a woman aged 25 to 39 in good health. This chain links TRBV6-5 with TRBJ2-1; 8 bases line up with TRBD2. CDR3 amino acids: CASSASGFNSGEQFF. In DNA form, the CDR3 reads TGTGCCAGCAGTGCTAGCGGGTTCAACTCAGGAGAGCAGTTCTTC.